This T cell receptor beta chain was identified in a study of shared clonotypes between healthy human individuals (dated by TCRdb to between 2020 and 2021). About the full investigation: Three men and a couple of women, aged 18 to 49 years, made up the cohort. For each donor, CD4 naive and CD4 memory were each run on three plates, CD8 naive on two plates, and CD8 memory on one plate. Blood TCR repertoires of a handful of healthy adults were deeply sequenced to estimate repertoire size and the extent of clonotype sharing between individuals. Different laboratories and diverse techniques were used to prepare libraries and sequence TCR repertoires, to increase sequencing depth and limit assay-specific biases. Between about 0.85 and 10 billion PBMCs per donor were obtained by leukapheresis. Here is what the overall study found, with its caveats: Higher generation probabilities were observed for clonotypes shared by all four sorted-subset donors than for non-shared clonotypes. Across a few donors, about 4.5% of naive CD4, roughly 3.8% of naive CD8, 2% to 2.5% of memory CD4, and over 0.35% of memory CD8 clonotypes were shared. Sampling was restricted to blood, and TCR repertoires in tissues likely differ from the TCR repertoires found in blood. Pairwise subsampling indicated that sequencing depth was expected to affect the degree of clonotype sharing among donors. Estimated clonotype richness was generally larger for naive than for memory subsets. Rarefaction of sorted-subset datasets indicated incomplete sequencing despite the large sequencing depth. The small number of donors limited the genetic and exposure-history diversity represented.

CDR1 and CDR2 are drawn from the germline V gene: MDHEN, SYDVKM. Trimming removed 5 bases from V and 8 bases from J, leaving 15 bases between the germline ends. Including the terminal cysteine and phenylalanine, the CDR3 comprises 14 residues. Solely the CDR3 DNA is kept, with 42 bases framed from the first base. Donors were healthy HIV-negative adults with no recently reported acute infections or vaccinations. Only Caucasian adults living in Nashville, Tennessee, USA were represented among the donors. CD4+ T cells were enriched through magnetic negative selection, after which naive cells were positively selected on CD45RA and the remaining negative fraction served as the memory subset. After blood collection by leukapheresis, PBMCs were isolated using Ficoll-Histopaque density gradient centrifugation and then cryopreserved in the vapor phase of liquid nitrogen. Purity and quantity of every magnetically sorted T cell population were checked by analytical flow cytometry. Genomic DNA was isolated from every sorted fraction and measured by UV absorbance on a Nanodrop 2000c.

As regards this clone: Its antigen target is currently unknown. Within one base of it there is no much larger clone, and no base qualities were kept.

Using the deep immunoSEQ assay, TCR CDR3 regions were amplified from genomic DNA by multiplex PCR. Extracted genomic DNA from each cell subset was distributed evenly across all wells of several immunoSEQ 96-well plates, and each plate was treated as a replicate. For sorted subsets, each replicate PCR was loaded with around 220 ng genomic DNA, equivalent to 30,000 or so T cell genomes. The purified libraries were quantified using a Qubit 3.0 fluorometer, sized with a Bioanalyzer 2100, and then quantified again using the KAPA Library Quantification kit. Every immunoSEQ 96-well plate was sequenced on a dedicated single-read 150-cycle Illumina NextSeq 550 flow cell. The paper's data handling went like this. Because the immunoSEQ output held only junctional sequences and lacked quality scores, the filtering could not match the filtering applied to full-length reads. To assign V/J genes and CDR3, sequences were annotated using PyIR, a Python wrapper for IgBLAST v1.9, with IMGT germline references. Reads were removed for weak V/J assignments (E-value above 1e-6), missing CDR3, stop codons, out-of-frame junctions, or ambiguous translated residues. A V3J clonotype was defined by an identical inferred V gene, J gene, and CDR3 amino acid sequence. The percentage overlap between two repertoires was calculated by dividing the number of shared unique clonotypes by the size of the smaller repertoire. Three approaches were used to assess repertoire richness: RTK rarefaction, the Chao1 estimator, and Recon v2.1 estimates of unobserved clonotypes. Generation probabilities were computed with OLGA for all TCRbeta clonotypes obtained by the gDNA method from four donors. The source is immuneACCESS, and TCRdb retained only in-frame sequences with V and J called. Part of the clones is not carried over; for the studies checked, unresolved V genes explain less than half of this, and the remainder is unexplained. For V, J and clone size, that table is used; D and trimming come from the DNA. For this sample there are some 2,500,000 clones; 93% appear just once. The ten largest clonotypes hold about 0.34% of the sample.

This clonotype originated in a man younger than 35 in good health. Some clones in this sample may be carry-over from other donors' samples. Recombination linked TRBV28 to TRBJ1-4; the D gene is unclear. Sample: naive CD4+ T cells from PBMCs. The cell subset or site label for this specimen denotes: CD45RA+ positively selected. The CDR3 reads CASSEGSPPEKLFF. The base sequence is TGTGCCAGCAGTGAGGGTAGCCCGCCCGAAAAACTGTTTTTT.